The present T cell receptor (beta chain) was sequenced within a study of T cell repertoires in cytomegalovirus infection. Background on the study: Through public TCR beta signatures, both CMV infection and matching HLA type were indicated. General study findings and limits: Cumulated frequencies of public TCR beta families served to identify carriers of CMV plus the relevant HLA. The ex vivo response was dominated by HLA-C-restricted CMV-specific TCR beta clonotypes.

Concerning this clonotype: Its antigen is currently unknown.

TCRdb re-called the reads through MiXCR, storing one row per CDR3 protein. The sample holds a few hundred thousand distinct CDR3 sequences, roughly a fifth seen once. Germline values: CDR1 SEHNR, CDR2 FQNEAQ (reference sequence). V was clipped by 4 bases and J by 8 bases, with 15 bases between them. CDR3 length equals 15 residues. The rearrangement links TRBV7-9 to TRBJ1-6; D perhaps matches TRBD1 (5 bases). Sequenced material: cultured PBMCs, taken from culture after CMV antigen stimulation. The sequence came from a human donor in good health (CMV status not recorded). Some clones in this sample may be carry-over from other donors' samples. The CDR3 region has the DNA TGTGCCAGCAGCTCCATACTAGGGACGTATTCACCCCTCCACTTT. Its translation is CASSSILGTYSPLHF.